Reported below is one T cell receptor beta chain. With a much larger clone just one base away, this may be a read error. Patients picked for sequencing had shown CD8+CD57+ cell expansion detected by flow cytometry. This sample stems from a study of CD8+CD57+ T cells in acquired aplastic anemia. Genomic DNA, serving as template, underwent TCR beta VDJ and CDR3 profiling. MiXCR, run by TCRdb on the reads, gives a single entry per CDR3 protein. The sample has 50,000 or so distinct CDR3 sequences; roughly three fifths are singletons. The CDR3 totals 11 residues. CDR1 is SEHNR and CDR2 is FQNEAQ in the germline V gene (reference sequence).

The sample taken for sequencing was sorted CD4+, CD8+, or CD8+CD57+ T cells (not recorded which) from PBMCs. The J gene is TRBJ2-2, the V gene TRBV7-9, with a weak D call TRBD2 (5 bases). The source of this sequence is a human donor with aplastic anemia. The CDR3 here is CASSLPGEPFF. The CDR3 nucleotides read TGTGCCAGCAGCTTACCCGGGGAGCCGTTTTTT.